This T cell receptor (delta chain) was profiled in a study of gamma-delta T cells after stem cell transplantation. A word on this clone: This may be a read error, as it is one base from a much larger clone.

With CATT, TCRdb re-called clones from the RT-PCR reads. Among 1,200 to 1,500 delta-chain clones listed, approximately 23% were seen once. Germline V gene data show CDR1 as GEAIGNYY and CDR2 as EKD. This CDR3 has 16 residues. The material sequenced was gamma-delta T cells. The receptor's source is a human donor. It is not recorded whose cells these are; they may come from a transplant donor. This chain connects TRDV2 to TRDJ1, with TRDD3 identical over 9 bases. This CDR3 reads CARDTAGIRLGDKLIF. The CDR3 DNA follows: TGTGCCCGTGACACCGCGGGGATACGATTGGGCGATAAACTCATCTTT.